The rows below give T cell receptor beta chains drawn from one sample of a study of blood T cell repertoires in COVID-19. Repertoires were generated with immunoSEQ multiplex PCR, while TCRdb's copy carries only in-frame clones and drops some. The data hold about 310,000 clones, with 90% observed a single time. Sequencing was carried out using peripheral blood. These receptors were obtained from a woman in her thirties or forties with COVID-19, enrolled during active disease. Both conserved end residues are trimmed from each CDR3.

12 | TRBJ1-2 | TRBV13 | ASSLLGGASGYT
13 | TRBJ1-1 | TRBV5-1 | ASSLTLDRNTEAF
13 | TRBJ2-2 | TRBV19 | ASSSWREGAGELF
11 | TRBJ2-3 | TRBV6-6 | ASSYREGNTQY
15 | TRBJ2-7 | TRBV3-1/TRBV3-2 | AGSPPFWTSGSNEQY
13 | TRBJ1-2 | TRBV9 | ASSAGQRSYYGYT
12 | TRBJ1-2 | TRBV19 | ASSRDSPDYGYT
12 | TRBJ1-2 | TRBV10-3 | AISESRDSYGYT
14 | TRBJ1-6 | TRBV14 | ASSRDQTGMNSPLH
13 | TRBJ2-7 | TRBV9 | ASSAKAGDLYEQY
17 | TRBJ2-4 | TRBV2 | ASSEVRLGRVGAKNIQY
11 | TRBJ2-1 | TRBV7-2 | ASSLAIGDEQF
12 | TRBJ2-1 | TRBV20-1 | SASRGRAHNEQF
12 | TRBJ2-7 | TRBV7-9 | ASKWEGGTGEQY
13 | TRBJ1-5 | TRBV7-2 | ASSSGQVSNQPQH
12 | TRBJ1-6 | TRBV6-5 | ASSPTGGGSPLH
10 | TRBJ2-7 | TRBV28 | ASCRGSGEQY
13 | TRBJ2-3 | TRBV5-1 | ASSLLDSRTDTQY
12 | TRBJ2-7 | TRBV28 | ASSQAGTSYEQY